One sample yielded the 2 T cell receptor beta chains listed below, sequenced in a study of cytomegalovirus exposure and HLA in healthy donors. PCR involved 60 Vbeta and 13 Jbeta primers. Method: immunoSEQ multiplex PCR; TCRdb's copy keeps in-frame clones and lacks some. The table includes some 97,000 clones, about 77% detected once. Sequencing was carried out using PBMCs. The receptors stem from a woman in her late teens or twenties in good health and CMV-seropositive.

As DNA, the CDR3 is TGTGCCAGCAGTTCCACATTAGCGGGAGGGCCGGGGGAGACCCAGTACTTC. Translating gives CASSSTLAGGPGETQYF. V usage is TRBV9 and J usage is TRBJ2-5; the match to TRBD2 covers 11 bases. Unmatched junction bases numbered 14, after V lost 5 bases and J lost 5 bases. CDR3 size: 17 residues. Germline loops: CDR1 SGDLS, CDR2 YYNGEE.

This clone was counted only a few times. J is TRBJ1-4 and V is TRBV5-1, with 12 bases identical to TRBD1. V lost 4 bases, J lost 7 bases, and 2 bases stayed unmatched. Germline lookup yields CDR1 SGHRS and CDR2 YFSETQ. The length of the CDR3 is 14 residues. This CDR3 reads CASSGTGGVEKLFF. The CDR3 DNA reads as TGCGCCAGCAGCGGGACAGGGGGCGTTGAAAAACTGTTTTTT. Full variable domain (outside the CDR3, taken from reference TRBV5-1 and TRBJ1-4): KAGVTQTPRYLIKTRGQQVTLSCSPISGHRSVSWYQQTPGQGLQFLFEYFSETQRNKGNFPGRFSGRQFSNSRSEMNVSTLELGDSALYLCASSGTGGVEKLFFGSGTQLSVL.